The clone carrying this T cell receptor beta chain was seen more than once but under ten times. Its target is unknown. J was trimmed by 5 bases and V by 5 bases; bases with no gene match: 6. The CDR3 has 14 residues. The germline CDR1 and CDR2 sequences are MDHEN and SYDVKM. This sample is part of a study of OX40 agonist ivuxolimab in advanced cancers. Study in general: Patients were dosed with the agonistic anti-OX40 (CD134) antibody ivuxolimab. The study gave patients intravenous ivuxolimab at 0.01 to 10 mg/kg every 2 weeks. Among those treated, three patients had partial responses, one with hepatocellular carcinoma and two with cutaneous melanoma. Study observations and caveats: At 0.1 to 3.0 mg/kg and by week 6, CD4+ and CD8+ T cells in the blood had expanded clonally.

Assay: immunoSEQ multiplex PCR; the TCRdb copy retains only in-frame clones and omits some. The sample comprises under 80,000 clones, approximately 84% of which are singletons, and approximately 2% rests with the top ten. The chain employs TRBV28 and TRBJ1-5; TRBD1 matches at 7 bases. Sequenced here: CD4+ or CD8+ T cells sorted from blood, sampled in a trial of the OX40 agonist ivuxolimab. This TCR was sampled from an adult with an advanced solid tumor such as melanoma, head and neck, liver or kidney cancer. In nucleotides, the CDR3 is TGTGCCAGCAGTACGGGACAGAATTATCAGCCCCAGCATTTT. Its protein product is CASSTGQNYQPQHF.